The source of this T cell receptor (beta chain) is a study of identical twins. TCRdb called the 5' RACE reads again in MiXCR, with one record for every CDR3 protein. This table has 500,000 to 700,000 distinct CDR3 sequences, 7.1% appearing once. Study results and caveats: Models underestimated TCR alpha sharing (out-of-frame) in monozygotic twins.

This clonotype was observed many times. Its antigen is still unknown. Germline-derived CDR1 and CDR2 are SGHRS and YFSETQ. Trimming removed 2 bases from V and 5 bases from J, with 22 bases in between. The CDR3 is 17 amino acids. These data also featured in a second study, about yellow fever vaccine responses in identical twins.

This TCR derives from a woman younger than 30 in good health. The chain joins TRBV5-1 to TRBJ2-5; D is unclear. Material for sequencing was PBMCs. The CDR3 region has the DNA TGCGCCAGCAGCTTAAACCGGGCCTTAGCCCTGGTGGAGACCCAGTACTTC. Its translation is CASSLNRALALVETQYF.